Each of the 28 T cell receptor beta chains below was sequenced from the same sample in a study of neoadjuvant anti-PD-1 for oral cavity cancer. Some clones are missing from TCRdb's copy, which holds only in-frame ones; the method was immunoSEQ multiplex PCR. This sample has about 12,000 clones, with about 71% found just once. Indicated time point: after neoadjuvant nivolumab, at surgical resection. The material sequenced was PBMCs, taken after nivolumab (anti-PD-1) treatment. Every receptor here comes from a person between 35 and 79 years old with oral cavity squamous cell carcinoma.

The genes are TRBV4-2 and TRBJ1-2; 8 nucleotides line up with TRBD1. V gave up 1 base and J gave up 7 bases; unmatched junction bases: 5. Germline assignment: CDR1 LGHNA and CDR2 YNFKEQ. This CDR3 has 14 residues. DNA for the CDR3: TGTGCCAGCAGCCAAGGATTCGACAGGGGTGGCTACACCTTC. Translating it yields CASSQGFDRGGYTF.

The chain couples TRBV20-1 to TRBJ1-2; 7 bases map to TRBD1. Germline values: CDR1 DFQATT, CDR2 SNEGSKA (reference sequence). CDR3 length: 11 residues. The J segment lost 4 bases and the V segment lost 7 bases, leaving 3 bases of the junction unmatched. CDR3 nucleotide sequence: TGCAGTGGAGGGGGCGGCTATGGCTACACCTTC. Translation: CSGGGGYGYTF.

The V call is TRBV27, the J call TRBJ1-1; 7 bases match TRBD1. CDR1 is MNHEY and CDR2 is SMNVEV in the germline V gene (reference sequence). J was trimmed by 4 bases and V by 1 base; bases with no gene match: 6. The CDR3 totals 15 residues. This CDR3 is CASSLFFDRATEAFF. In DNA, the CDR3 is TGTGCCAGCAGTTTATTCTTTGACAGGGCCACTGAAGCTTTCTTT.

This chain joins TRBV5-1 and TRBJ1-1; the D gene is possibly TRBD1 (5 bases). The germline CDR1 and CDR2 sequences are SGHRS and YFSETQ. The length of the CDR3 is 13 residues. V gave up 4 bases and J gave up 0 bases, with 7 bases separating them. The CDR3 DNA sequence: TGCGCCAGCAGCCGGGGGATGAACACTGAAGCTTTCTTT. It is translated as CASSRGMNTEAFF. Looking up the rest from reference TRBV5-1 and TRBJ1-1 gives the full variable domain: KAGVTQTPRYLIKTRGQQVTLSCSPISGHRSVSWYQQTPGQGLQFLFEYFSETQRNKGNFPGRFSGRQFSNSRSEMNVSTLELGDSALYLCASSRGMNTEAFFGQGTRLTVV.

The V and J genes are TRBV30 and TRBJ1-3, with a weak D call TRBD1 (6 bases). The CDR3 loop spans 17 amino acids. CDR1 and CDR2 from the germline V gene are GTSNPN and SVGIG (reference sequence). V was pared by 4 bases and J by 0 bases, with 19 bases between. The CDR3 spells CAWTPGRGKSSGNTIYF. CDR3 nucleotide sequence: TGTGCCTGGACCCCCGGAAGGGGGAAGAGCTCTGGAAACACCATATATTTT.

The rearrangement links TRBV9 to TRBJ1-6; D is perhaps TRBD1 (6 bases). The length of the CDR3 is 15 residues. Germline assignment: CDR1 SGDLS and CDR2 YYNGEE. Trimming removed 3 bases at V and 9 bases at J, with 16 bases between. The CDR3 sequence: CASSETGAGVSPLHF. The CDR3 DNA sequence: TGTGCCAGCAGCGAGACAGGTGCCGGGGTTTCACCCCTCCACTTT.

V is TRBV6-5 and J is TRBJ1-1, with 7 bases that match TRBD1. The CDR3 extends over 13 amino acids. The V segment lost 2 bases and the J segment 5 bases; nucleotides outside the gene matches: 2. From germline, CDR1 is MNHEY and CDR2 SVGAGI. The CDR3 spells CASSYGTATEAFF. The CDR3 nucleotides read TGTGCCAGCAGTTACGGGACAGCGACTGAAGCTTTCTTT.

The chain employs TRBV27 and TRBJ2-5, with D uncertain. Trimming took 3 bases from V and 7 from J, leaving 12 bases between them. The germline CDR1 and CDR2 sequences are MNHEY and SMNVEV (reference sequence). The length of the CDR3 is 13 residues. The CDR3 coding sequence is TGTGCCAGCAGTTTGGTCCCGAGTGCGACCCAGTACTTC. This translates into CASSLVPSATQYF.

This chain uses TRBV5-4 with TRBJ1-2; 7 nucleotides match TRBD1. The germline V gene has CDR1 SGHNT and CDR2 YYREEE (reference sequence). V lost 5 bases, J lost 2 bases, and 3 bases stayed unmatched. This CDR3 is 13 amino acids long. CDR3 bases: TGTGCCAGCAGACGGGACAGCAACTATGGCTACACCTTC. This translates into CASRRDSNYGYTF.

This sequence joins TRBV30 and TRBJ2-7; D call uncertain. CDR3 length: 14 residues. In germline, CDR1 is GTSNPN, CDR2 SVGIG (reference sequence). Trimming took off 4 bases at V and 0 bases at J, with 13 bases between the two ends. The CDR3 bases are TGTGCCTGGACGGCAAGTTACAGCTCCTACGAGCAGTACTTC. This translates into CAWTASYSSYEQYF.

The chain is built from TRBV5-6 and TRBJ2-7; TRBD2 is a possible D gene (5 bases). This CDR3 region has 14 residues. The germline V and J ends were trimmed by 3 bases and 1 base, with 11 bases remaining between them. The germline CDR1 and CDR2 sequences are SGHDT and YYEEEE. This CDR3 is CASSSPGDSYEQYF. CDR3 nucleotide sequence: TGTGCCAGCAGCTCCCCCGGGGATTCCTACGAGCAGTACTTC.

This CDR3 is CASSPVLGELFF. CDR3 coding DNA: TGTGCCAGCAGCCCTGTTCTCGGGGAGCTGTTTTTT. The chain carries TRBV7-9 and TRBJ2-2; unclear D gene. V lost 5 bases to trimming and J lost 7 bases, with 8 bases between them. The CDR3 spans 12 residues. From germline, CDR1 is SEHNR and CDR2 FQNEAQ (reference sequence).

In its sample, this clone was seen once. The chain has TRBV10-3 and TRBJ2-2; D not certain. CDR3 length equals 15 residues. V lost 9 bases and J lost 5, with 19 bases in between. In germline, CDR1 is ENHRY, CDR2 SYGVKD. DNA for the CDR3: TGTGCCATTTCAGTCGTCAAGGGTGTGACCGGGGAGCTGTTTTTT. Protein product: CAISVVKGVTGELFF.

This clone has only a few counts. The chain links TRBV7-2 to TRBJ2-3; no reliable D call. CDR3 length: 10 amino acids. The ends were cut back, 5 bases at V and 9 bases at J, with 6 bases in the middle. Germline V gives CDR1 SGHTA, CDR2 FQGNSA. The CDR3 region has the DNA TGTGCCAGCAGCACTCCGACGCAGTATTTT. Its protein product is CASSTPTQYF.

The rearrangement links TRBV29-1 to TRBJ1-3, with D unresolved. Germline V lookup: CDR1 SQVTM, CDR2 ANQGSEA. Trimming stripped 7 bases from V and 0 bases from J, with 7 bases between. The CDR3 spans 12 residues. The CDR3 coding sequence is TGCAGCGGAGTGGACTCTGGAAACACCATATATTTT. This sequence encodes CSGVDSGNTIYF.

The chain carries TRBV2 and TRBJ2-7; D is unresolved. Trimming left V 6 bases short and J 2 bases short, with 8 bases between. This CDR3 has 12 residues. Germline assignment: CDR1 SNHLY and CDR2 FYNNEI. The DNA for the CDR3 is TGTGCCAGCAGGTCAGAGGCCTACGAGCAGTACTTC. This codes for CASRSEAYEQYF. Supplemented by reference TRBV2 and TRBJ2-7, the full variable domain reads EPEVTQTPSHQVTQMGQEVILRCVPISNHLYFYWYRQILGQKVEFLVSFYNNEISEKSEIFDDQFSVERPDGSNFTLKIRSTKLEDSAMYFCASRSEAYEQYFGPGTRLTVT.

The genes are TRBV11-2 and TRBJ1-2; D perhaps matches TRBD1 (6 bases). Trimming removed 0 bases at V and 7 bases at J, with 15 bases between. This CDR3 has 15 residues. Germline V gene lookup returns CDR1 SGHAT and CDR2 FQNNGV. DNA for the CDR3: TGTGCCAGCAGCTTAGACCCATCAGGGGTCGGTGGCTACACCTTC. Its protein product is CASSLDPSGVGGYTF.

The CDR3 nucleotides read TGCGCCAGCAGTGAAGGACAGGTGCCCTACAATGAGCAGTTCTTC. Its protein product is CASSEGQVPYNEQFF. The chain couples TRBV10-2 to TRBJ2-1, with 7 bases identical to TRBD1. Trimming at V came to 3 bases and at J to 2 bases, leaving 4 bases not matched to a gene. The CDR3 spans 15 residues. Per germline, CDR1 WSHSY and CDR2 SAAADI.

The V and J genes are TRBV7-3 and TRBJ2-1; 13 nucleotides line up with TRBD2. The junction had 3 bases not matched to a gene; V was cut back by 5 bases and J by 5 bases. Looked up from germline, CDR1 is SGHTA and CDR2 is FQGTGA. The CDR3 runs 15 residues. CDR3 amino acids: CASSKLAGGDNEQFF. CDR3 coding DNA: TGTGCCAGCAGCAAACTAGCGGGAGGGGACAATGAGCAGTTCTTC.

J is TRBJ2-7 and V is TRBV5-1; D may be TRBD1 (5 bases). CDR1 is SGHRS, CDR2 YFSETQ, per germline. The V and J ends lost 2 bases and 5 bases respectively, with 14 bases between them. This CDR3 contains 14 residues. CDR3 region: CASSFSPGPHEQYF. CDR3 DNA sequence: TGCGCCAGCAGCTTTAGCCCAGGGCCCCACGAGCAGTACTTC.

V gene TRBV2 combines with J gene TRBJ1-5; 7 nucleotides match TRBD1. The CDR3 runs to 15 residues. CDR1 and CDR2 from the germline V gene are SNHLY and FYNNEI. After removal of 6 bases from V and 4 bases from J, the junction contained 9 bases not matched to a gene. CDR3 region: CASSLRDRRNQPQHF. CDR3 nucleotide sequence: TGTGCCAGCAGCCTAAGGGACAGAAGAAATCAGCCCCAGCATTTT.

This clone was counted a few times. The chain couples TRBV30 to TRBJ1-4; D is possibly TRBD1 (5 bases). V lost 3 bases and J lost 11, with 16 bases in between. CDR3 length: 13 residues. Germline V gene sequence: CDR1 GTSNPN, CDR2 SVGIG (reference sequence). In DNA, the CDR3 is TGTGCCTGGAGCATAAAAGGGGCGGTGAAACTGTTTTTT. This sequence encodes CAWSIKGAVKLFF.

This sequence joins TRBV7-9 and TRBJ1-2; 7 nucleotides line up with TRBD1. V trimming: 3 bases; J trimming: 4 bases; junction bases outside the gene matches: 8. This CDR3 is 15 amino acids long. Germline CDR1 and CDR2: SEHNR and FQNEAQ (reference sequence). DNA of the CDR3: TGTGCCAGCAGCTTCGGACAGGTGTTGGCCTATGGCTACACCTTC. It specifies CASSFGQVLAYGYTF.

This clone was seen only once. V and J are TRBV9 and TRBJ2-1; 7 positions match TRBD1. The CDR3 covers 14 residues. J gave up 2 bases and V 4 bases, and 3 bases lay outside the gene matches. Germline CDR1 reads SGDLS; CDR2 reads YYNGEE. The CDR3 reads CASSLGQTYNEQFF. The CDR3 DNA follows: TGTGCCAGCAGCTTGGGACAGACCTACAATGAGCAGTTCTTC.

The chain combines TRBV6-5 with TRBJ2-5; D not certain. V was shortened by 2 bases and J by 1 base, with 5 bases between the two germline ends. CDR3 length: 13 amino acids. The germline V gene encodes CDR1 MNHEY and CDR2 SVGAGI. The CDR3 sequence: CASSYLSQETQYF. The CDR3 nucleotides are TGTGCCAGCAGTTACCTATCCCAAGAGACCCAGTACTTC.

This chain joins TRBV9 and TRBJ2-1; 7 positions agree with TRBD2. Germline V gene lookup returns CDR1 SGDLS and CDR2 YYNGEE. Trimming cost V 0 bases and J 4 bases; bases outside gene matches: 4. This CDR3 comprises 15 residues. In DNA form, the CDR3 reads TGTGCCAGCAGCGTAGAGGGACTACAGTACAATGAGCAGTTCTTC. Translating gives CASSVEGLQYNEQFF.

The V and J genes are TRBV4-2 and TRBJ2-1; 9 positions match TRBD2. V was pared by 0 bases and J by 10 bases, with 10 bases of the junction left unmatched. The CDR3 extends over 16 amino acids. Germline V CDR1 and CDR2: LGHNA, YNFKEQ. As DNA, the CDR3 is TGTGCCAGCAGCCAAGAAACTGGCGGGGGGGCATCCGAGCAGTTCTTC. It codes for CASSQETGGGASEQFF.

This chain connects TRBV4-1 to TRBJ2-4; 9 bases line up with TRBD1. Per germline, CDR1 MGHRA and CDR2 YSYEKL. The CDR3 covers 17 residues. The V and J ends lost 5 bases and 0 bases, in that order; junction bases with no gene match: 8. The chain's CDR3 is CASSTPGQGRAKNIQYF. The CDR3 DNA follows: TGCGCCAGCAGCACCCCGGGACAGGGACGAGCCAAAAACATTCAGTACTTC.